These 3 T cell receptor beta chains share one sample of origin, sequenced in a study of T cell changes during pregnancy in multiple sclerosis. Using immunoSEQ multiplex PCR, the repertoire was profiled, and TCRdb retains in-frame clones only, with some absent. Of roughly 35,000 clones in the sample, approximately 92% are singletons; the top ten hold about 1.3%. Sequences were obtained from PBMCs (not recorded whether the cells were cultured). The receptors derive from a female donor with multiple sclerosis, enrolled in a pregnancy study.

The V and J genes are TRBV30 and TRBJ2-3; D is undetermined. Between the trimmed V and J ends, which lost 0 bases and 6 bases, there was a span of 7 bases. The CDR3 consists of 12 residues. The V gene's germline CDR1 is GTSNPN and CDR2 SVGIG (reference sequence). The chain's CDR3 is CAWSVQGDTQYF. CDR3 in DNA: TGTGCCTGGAGTGTACAAGGCGATACGCAGTATTTT.

This chain joins TRBV7-2 and TRBJ2-2; D may be TRBD2 (5 bases). Trimming removed 5 bases from V and 8 bases from J, with 12 bases in between. This CDR3 has 13 amino acids. The germline gives CDR1 SGHTA, CDR2 FQGNSA. The CDR3 loop is CASSPFGKGELFF. The CDR3 coding sequence is TGTGCCAGCAGCCCCTTCGGGAAGGGGGAGCTGTTTTTT.

The chain recombines TRBV4-3 with TRBJ1-2; maybe TRBD1 (5 bases). Trimming pared 1 base from V and 3 bases from J, leaving 15 bases between. The germline gives CDR1 LGHNA, CDR2 YSLEER. The CDR3 has 16 amino acids. The CDR3 region is CASSQVPAQGDYGYTF. In nucleotides, the CDR3 is TGCGCCAGCAGCCAAGTACCCGCCCAGGGCGACTATGGCTACACCTTC.